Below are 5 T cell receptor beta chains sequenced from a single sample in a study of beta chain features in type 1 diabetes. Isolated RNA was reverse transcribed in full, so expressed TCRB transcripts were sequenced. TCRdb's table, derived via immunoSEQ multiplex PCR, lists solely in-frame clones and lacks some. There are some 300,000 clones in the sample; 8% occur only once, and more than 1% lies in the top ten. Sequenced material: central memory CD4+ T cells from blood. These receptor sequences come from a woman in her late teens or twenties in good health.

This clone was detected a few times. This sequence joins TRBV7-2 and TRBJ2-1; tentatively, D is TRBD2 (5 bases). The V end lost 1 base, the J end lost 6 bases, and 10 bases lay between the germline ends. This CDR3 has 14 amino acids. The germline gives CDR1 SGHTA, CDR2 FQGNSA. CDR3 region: CASSLDFGGNEQFF. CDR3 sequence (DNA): TGTGCCAGCAGCTTAGACTTCGGAGGCAATGAGCAGTTCTTC. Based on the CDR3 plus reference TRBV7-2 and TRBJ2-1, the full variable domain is GAGVSQSPSNKVTEKGKDVELRCDPISGHTALYWYRQSLGQGLEFLIYFQGNSAPDKSGLPSDRFSAERTGGSVSTLTIQRTQQEDSAVYLCASSLDFGGNEQFFGPGTRLTVL.

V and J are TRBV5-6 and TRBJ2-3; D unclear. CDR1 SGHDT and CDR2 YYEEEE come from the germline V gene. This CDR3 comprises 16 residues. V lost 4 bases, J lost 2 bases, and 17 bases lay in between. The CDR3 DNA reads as TGTGCCAGCAGCCCCAACGTCGGCGGATACACAGATACGCAGTATTTT. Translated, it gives CASSPNVGGYTDTQYF.

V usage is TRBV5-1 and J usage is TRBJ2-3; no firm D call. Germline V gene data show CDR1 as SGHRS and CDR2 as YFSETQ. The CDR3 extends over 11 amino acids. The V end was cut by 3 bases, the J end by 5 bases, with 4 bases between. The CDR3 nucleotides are TGCGCCAGCAGCTCCTTAGATACGCAGTATTTT. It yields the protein CASSSLDTQYF.

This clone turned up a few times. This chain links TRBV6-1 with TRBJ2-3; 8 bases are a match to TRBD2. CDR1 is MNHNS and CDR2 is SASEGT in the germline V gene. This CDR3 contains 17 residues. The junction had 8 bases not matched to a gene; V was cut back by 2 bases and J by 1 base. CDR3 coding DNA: TGTGCCAGCAGTGAAATGGAGCGGGAGCGGGGCACAGATACGCAGTATTTT. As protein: CASSEMERERGTDTQYF.

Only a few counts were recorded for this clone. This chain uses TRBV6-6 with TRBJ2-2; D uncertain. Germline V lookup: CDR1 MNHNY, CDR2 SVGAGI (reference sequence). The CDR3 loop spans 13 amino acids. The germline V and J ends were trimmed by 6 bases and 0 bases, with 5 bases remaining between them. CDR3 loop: CASRSTNTGELFF. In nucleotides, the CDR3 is TGTGCCAGCAGATCTACGAACACCGGGGAGCTGTTTTTT.